The 6 T cell receptor beta chains reported below all come from one sample, sequenced in a study of T-cell reconstitution after alpha-beta-depleted transplantation in children. Unique molecular identifiers were used in preparing the TCRbeta library. TCRdb redid the calling of the PCR reads with MiXCR, one entry per CDR3 protein. The sample yields around 94,000 distinct CDR3 sequences, less than 6% seen once. Sequencing used PBMCs, mostly from graft donor cells, obtained 60 days after TCRalphabeta/CD19-depleted stem cell transplant. The receptors come from a female patient younger than 10 who had a stem cell transplant for Fanconi anemia, so the T cells may come from the graft donor.

The chain couples TRBV5-4 to TRBJ2-7; possibly TRBD1 for D (5 bases). Trimming shortened V by 1 base and J by 1 base, and 15 bases separated the two germline ends. Per germline, CDR1 SGHNT and CDR2 YYREEE (reference sequence). The CDR3 consists of 16 residues. Here the CDR3 reads CASSLQGSLLSYEQYF. CDR3 sequence (DNA): TGTGCCAGCAGCTTGCAGGGCTCGCTTCTTTCCTACGAGCAGTACTTC.

On this clonotype itself: Given a much more abundant clone one base away, this may be a read error. The chain employs TRBV2 and TRBJ2-2; a weak D match, TRBD2 (6 bases). The CDR3 consists of 13 residues. CDR1 and CDR2 (germline): SNHLY, FYNNEI. CDR3 DNA: TGTGCCAGCAGTGAAGGATACACCGGGGGGCTGTTTTTT. The encoded protein is CASSEGYTGGLFF.

This clonotype was detected ten times or more. The rearrangement joins TRBV20-1 to TRBJ1-6, with D hard to call. Trimming took 0 bases from V and 3 from J, leaving 9 bases between them. The CDR3 is 15 amino acids. CDR1 and CDR2 from the germline V gene are DFQATT and SNEGSKA (reference sequence). The CDR3 DNA sequence: TGCAGTGCTAGAGACCTTTACGGCTATAATTCACCCCTCCACTTT. The encoded protein is CSARDLYGYNSPLHF.

The gene calls are TRBV20-1 and TRBJ2-5; possibly TRBD1 or TRBD2 for D (5 bases each). This CDR3 spans 16 amino acids. V lost 7 bases, J lost 5 bases, and 26 bases lay in between. The germline V gene has CDR1 DFQATT and CDR2 SNEGSKA (reference sequence). The CDR3 region is CSVNNAPAREFETQYF. The DNA of the CDR3 is TGCAGTGTTAATAACGCCCCGGCCAGGGAGTTTGAGACCCAGTACTTC.

There are many counts of this clonotype. The chain has TRBV15 and TRBJ2-3, with D maybe TRBD1 (6 bases). This CDR3 is built from 17 residues. Trimming cost V 6 bases and J 2 bases, with 21 bases left between them. CDR1 and CDR2 from the germline V gene are LNHNV and YYDKDF (reference sequence). The CDR3 spells CATSKTATGAPTDTQYF. CDR3 in DNA: TGTGCCACCAGTAAAACCGCGACAGGTGCTCCCACAGATACGCAGTATTTT.

This clonotype was detected ten times or more. The chain is built from TRBV6-1 and TRBJ2-6; a weak D match, TRBD2 (5 bases). The V end was cut by 2 bases, the J end by 2 bases, with 10 bases between. Germline-derived CDR1 and CDR2 are MNHNS and SASEGT. This CDR3 has 16 residues. In nucleotides, the CDR3 is TGTGCCAGCAGTGAATTCGGGGTCGCTGGGGCCAACGTCCTGACTTTC. Protein: CASSEFGVAGANVLTF.